The 8 T cell receptor beta chains below come from one sample, sequenced in a study of blood T cell repertoires in COVID-19 (dated by TCRdb to between 2020 and 2021). The receptor library was made with the immunoSEQ multiplex PCR assay. Entries here come from immuneACCESS through TCRdb and include only in-frame sequences with V and J called. Some clones fail to appear in such tables; in the studies checked, an unresolved V gene covers under half of the shortfall, and the cause of the remainder is unknown. The sample records some 290,000 clones, around 90% of which are singletons. The biggest ten clones account for roughly 2.4% of the sample. The sequenced sample was peripheral blood. These receptors all come from a woman in her forties or fifties who had recovered from COVID-19.

The table lists this clone with a few counts. The gene calls are TRBV30 and TRBJ2-2; 8 nucleotides line up with TRBD1. J lost 5 bases, V lost 1 base, and 0 bases had no gene match. The CDR3 is 13 amino acids. Germline V gene lookup returns CDR1 GTSNPN and CDR2 SVGIG (reference sequence). The CDR3 bases are TGTGCCTGGAGTGGACAGGGGACCGGGGAGCTGTTTTTT. Protein: CAWSGQGTGELFF.

The chain is built from TRBV30 and TRBJ1-1; D gene ambiguous. Germline CDR1 reads GTSNPN; CDR2 reads SVGIG (reference sequence). V lost 3 bases and J lost 5, with 25 bases in between. The CDR3 spans 17 residues. CDR3 sequence: CAWRATPRFGRLTEAFF. In DNA form, the CDR3 reads TGTGCCTGGAGGGCTACCCCTAGGTTCGGCAGACTGACTGAAGCTTTCTTT.

The chain recombines TRBV11-2 with TRBJ2-7; D is undetermined. Germline values: CDR1 SGHAT, CDR2 FQNNGV. This CDR3 comprises 14 residues. Trimming stripped 5 bases from V and 2 bases from J, with 13 bases between. CDR3 sequence: CASSSRQATYEQYF. CDR3 nucleotide sequence: TGTGCCAGCAGCAGCCGGCAGGCGACCTACGAGCAGTACTTC.

J is TRBJ2-6 and V is TRBV7-8, with D maybe TRBD2 (6 bases). V dropped 3 bases and J dropped 5 bases, with 20 bases sitting between them. CDR3 length: 18 residues. The V gene's germline CDR1 is SGHVS and CDR2 FQNEAQ. CDR3: CASSLWGDGDVWANVLTF. In DNA, the CDR3 is TGTGCCAGCAGCTTGTGGGGGGATGGAGATGTCTGGGCCAACGTCCTGACTTTC.

V and J are TRBV4-2 and TRBJ2-5; 9 nucleotides match TRBD2. V was clipped by 0 bases and J by 4 bases; unmatched bases: 6. Germline CDR1 LGHNA, CDR2 YNFKEQ. This CDR3 contains 16 residues. The CDR3 region is CASSQEGGREGETQYF. Written as DNA, the CDR3 is TGTGCCAGCAGCCAAGAAGGAGGGCGGGAGGGAGAGACCCAGTACTTC.

This clone was recorded only once. The chain uses TRBV11-2 and TRBJ1-1; no firm D call. V lost 0 bases to trimming and J lost 1 base, with 6 bases between them. The CDR3 sequence is 14 residues long. In germline, CDR1 is SGHAT, CDR2 FQNNGV. The DNA of the CDR3 is TGTGCCAGCAGCTTAGATTTCGGGAACACTGAAGCTTTCTTT. Translation: CASSLDFGNTEAFF.

The chain has TRBV5-1 and TRBJ2-1, with D possibly matching TRBD2 (7 bases). The germline V gene has CDR1 SGHRS and CDR2 YFSETQ. Trimming took 3 bases from V and 4 from J, leaving 14 bases between them. The CDR3 covers 15 residues. The CDR3 DNA follows: TGCGCCAGCAGCTCCTTTAGGGGGGGGTACAATGAGCAGTTCTTC. Its translation: CASSSFRGGYNEQFF.

The gene calls are TRBV27 and TRBJ1-1; D unresolved. The germline V gene has CDR1 MNHEY and CDR2 SMNVEV (reference sequence). Trimming shortened V by 6 bases and J by 4 bases, and 12 bases separated the two germline ends. This CDR3 spans 13 amino acids. CDR3 sequence reads: CASRRLPGTEAFF. Here the CDR3 DNA reads TGTGCCAGCAGACGGCTCCCGGGCACTGAAGCTTTCTTT.